This T cell receptor beta chain emerged from a study of T cells after yellow fever vaccination. General observations from the study: A weaker but faster secondary response was observed, peaking on day 5 versus 15.

Via MiXCR, TCRdb re-called the 5' RACE reads, giving one row per CDR3 protein. The sample has tens of thousands of distinct CDR3 sequences; under 6.5% are singletons. The CDR3 loop spans 12 amino acids. From germline, CDR1 is SGHNT and CDR2 YYREEE (reference sequence). V lost 5 bases, J lost 2 bases, and 6 bases lay in between. In the case of this clonotype: Its antigen is still unknown.

This clonotype originated in a man aged 18 to 30 who received the YFV17D yellow fever vaccine. The sequences come from CD4+ T cells sorted from PBMCs, collected roughly 14 days after the first yellow fever vaccination. V is TRBV5-4 and J is TRBJ2-3, with D possibly matching TRBD2 (5 bases). The CDR3 nucleotides read TGTGCCAGCAGACTAGACACAGATACGCAGTATTTT. This encodes CASRLDTDTQYF. The full variable domain, its missing parts supplied by reference TRBV5-4 and TRBJ2-3, is ETGVTQSPTHLIKTRGQQVTLRCSSQSGHNTVSWYQQALGQGPQFIFQYYREEENGRGNFPPRFSGLQFPNYSSELNVNALELDDSALYLCASRLDTDTQYFGPGTRLTVL.